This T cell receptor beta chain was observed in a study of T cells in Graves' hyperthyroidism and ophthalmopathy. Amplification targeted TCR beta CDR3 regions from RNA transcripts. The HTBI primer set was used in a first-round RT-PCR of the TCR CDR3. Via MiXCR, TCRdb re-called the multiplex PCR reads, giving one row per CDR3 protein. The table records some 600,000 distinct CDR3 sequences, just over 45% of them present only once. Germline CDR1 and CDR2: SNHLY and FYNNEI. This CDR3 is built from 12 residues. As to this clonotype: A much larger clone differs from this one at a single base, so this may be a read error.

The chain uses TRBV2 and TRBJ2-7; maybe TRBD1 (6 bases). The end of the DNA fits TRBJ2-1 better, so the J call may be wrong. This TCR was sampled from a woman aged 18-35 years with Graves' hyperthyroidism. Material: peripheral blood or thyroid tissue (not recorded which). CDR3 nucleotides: TGTGCTACGAACAGGGTAGGCTACGAGCAGTTCTTC. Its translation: CATNRVGYEQFF.